The 6 T cell receptor beta chains presented below share a single source sample, sequenced in a study of blood T cell repertoires in COVID-19. The method was immunoSEQ multiplex PCR; TCRdb's version includes in-frame clones alone and lacks a portion of them. This sample has approximately 270,000 clones; approximately 85% occur once, and the top ten carry 8% to 13%. Sequencing was carried out using peripheral blood. All receptors come from a woman in her 70s with acute or convalescent COVID-19.

The chain combines TRBV5-6 with TRBJ1-5; D perhaps matches TRBD1 (5 bases). CDR1 and CDR2 from the germline V gene are SGHDT and YYEEEE. The ends were cut back, 3 bases at V and 2 bases at J, with 15 bases in the middle. This CDR3 has 16 residues. CDR3 residues: CASSWGGWGGNQPQHF. The CDR3 DNA reads as TGTGCCAGCAGCTGGGGTGGGTGGGGCGGCAATCAGCCCCAGCATTTT.

The chain carries TRBV7-9 and TRBJ2-2, with unresolved D. CDR3 length: 13 residues. V was shortened by 2 bases and J by 7 bases, with 8 bases between the two germline ends. Germline V gives CDR1 SEHNR, CDR2 FQNEAQ (reference sequence). CDR3 region: CASSLTGLGELFF. DNA of the CDR3: TGTGCCAGCAGCTTAACGGGTCTCGGGGAGCTGTTTTTT.

This clone was seen only a few times. The rearrangement links TRBV5-8 to TRBJ2-2; perhaps TRBD1 as D (6 bases). The V end was cut by 0 bases, the J end by 7 bases, with 10 bases between. This CDR3 has 14 amino acids. Germline CDR1 is SGHTS and CDR2 is YDEGEE. CDR3 nucleotide sequence: TGTGCCAGCAGCTTGGCCCAGGGGCTCGGGGAGCTGTTTTTT. It translates to CASSLAQGLGELFF.

There are a few counts of this clone. The sample has other DNA sequences that encode this CDR3 too. The chain links TRBV3-1 (or the pseudogene TRBV3-2) to TRBJ2-7, with D perhaps TRBD1 (5 bases). This CDR3 is 11 amino acids long. Per germline, CDR1 LGHDT and CDR2 YNNKEL (reference sequence). The germline V and J ends were trimmed by 1 base and 7 bases, with 5 bases remaining between them. The CDR3 sequence is CASSQAGEQYF. CDR3 DNA sequence: TGTGCCAGCAGCCAAGCAGGGGAGCAGTACTTC.

The chain combines TRBV3-1 (or the pseudogene TRBV3-2) with TRBJ2-7, with TRBD1 as a possible D gene (5 bases). Germline V gene data show CDR1 as LGHDT and CDR2 as YNNKEL (reference sequence). V was clipped by 1 base and J by 2 bases, with 9 bases between them. This CDR3 region has 14 residues. The CDR3 spells CASSQGTTTYEQYF. In DNA form, the CDR3 reads TGTGCCAGCAGCCAAGGGACAACAACCTACGAGCAGTACTTC.

The J gene is TRBJ1-2, the V gene TRBV19; 8 bases are a match to TRBD1. The germline CDR1 and CDR2 sequences are LNHDA and SQIVND (reference sequence). The CDR3 contains 15 residues. V lost 7 bases, J lost 5 bases, and 12 bases stayed unmatched. The DNA for the CDR3 is TGTGCCAGTACCCAACCCGCAGGGGGCGCGTATGGCTACACCTTC. Its translation is CASTQPAGGAYGYTF.